This is a list of T cell receptor beta chains from one sample in a study of T cell responses to AZD1222 COVID-19 vaccine. Repertoires were generated with immunoSEQ multiplex PCR, while TCRdb's copy carries only in-frame clones and drops some. The profile shows 100,000 or so clones, roughly 90% of them singletons. Sequencing used peripheral blood, obtained on day 0 of AZD1222 vaccination. The receptors stem from an adult in good health. Each CDR3 is given without its conserved first and last residue. A row's size may be missing; if present it is once, few, many or a size class.

v_call	clone_size	j_call	cdr3_length	cdr3_aa
TRBV4-1	.	TRBJ2-7	14	ASSRVGGGGSYEQY
TRBV4-2	.	TRBJ1-3	14	ASSQDPETSGNTIY
TRBV11-3	few	TRBJ2-5	11	ASSLEALETQY
TRBV6-2/TRBV6-3	.	TRBJ2-4	15	ASSYSSHTSGKNIQY
TRBV14	.	TRBJ1-1	13	ASSQRGVMNTEAF
TRBV4-3	.	TRBJ2-5	12	ASSQARYQETQY
TRBV6-2/TRBV6-3	.	TRBJ1-2	14	ASSYSGQGAIYGYT
TRBV20-1	medium-sized	TRBJ2-3	8	SAGPYTQY
TRBV6-2/TRBV6-3	few	TRBJ1-5	13	ASSYSPDSNQPQH
TRBV28	.	TRBJ1-4	13	ASSKPGQGAPKLF
TRBV7-9	.	TRBJ1-1	12	ASSFAGRYTEAF
TRBV28	few	TRBJ1-4	14	ASSTHRREKTKKLF
TRBV15	.	TRBJ2-7	12	ATSAGTTRYEQY
TRBV6-5	.	TRBJ1-1	12	ASSLGQGRTEAF
TRBV28	.	TRBJ1-5	10	ASSLRHQPQH
TRBV7-3	.	TRBJ1-2	11	ASSLGGTDGYT
TRBV7-6	.	TRBJ2-6	15	ASSLEGGRAGANVLT
TRBV7-2	once	TRBJ2-5	14	ASSPGLAGGQETQY
TRBV6-5	.	TRBJ1-1	11	AMTSWGNTEAF
TRBV19	few	TRBJ1-6	14	ASSAGTGGTYSPLH
TRBV19	.	TRBJ1-5	13	ASSITGEGDQPQH
TRBV28	.	TRBJ2-3	16	ASSYPIRVRQSTDTQY